This T cell receptor (beta chain) originates from a study of CD8+CD57+ T cells in acquired aplastic anemia. Study in general: The study obtained an average of approximately 3 ug of DNA from sorted CD4+ and CD8+ cells. Study-wide findings and caveats: Patient and control CD8+ Simpson's diversity was not significantly different. Found in both controls and patients were approximately 29 CD8+ CDR3 sequences.

The use of genomic DNA as template underpinned the TCR beta VDJ and CDR3 profiling. MiXCR was run by TCRdb on the reads, yielding one entry per CDR3 protein. The data show roughly 190,000 distinct CDR3 sequences, 48% seen once. J lost 6 bases, V lost 7 bases, and 6 bases had no gene match. CDR1 and CDR2 from the germline V gene are DFQATT and SNEGSKA (reference sequence). The CDR3 is made up of 13 amino acids. All sequencing subjects had displayed CD8+CD57+ cell expansion on flow cytometry. Worth noting for this clonotype: Antigen unknown.

This sequence was found in a human donor with aplastic anemia. The V and J genes are TRBV20-1 and TRBJ1-6; TRBD1 agrees at 7 bases. The source material was sorted CD4+, CD8+, or CD8+CD57+ T cells (not recorded which) from PBMCs. The CDR3 region has the DNA TGCAGTGGCTCGACAGGGATTAATTCACCCCTCCACTTT. It specifies CSGSTGINSPLHF.